The clone carrying this TCR beta chain was recorded once. These data belong to a study of shared clonotypes between healthy human individuals. Per germline, CDR1 SQVTM and CDR2 ANQGSEA. V lost 0 bases, J lost 7 bases, and 12 bases lay in between. The CDR3 consists of 14 residues. Measured with immunoSEQ multiplex PCR; TCRdb has only the in-frame clones, and not every one. The data contain about 1.4 million clones, approximately 96% of them singletons. Sequenced material: naive CD4+ T cells sorted from blood. Subset in this sample: CD45RA+ positively selected. The sequence came from a man aged 25 to 45 in good health. This chain connects TRBV29-1 to TRBJ1-4, with unresolved D. CDR3 sequence (DNA): TGCAGCGTTGAAGATAACCGGAGAGGTGAAAAACTGTTTTTT. The encoded protein is CSVEDNRRGEKLFF.